This paragraph covers one T cell receptor (beta chain) sequence. What this receptor recognizes is not known. No clone much larger than this one lies a single base away; base qualities are absent. From the cysteine through the phenylalanine, the CDR3 covers 13 amino acids. Just the 39-base CDR3 DNA is kept, in frame starting at base 1. Via the germline V gene, CDR1 is MNHNS and CDR2 SASEGT. Trimming takes 6 bases off V and 8 bases off J; junction bases not matched to a gene: 9. Libraries were built with the immunoSEQ multiplex PCR assay. TCRdb took over this immuneACCESS table, retaining in-frame rearrangements with V and J assigned. Such tables are incomplete; in checked studies, under half of the missing clones stem from an unresolved V gene, and the remainder is unexplained. The sample table contains 40,000 to 55,000 clones; only one count was recorded for roughly 91% of them. The ten largest clones take up approximately 0.27% of the sample.

This sample is drawn from a study of T cell changes during pregnancy in multiple sclerosis (dated by TCRdb to between 2019 and 2020). For context, the study as a whole: Changes in the T cell repertoire over the course of pregnancy were examined in this study in women with multiple sclerosis.

Material: CD4+ T cells from peripheral blood mononuclear cells, obtained in the second trimester of pregnancy. This clonotype was sampled from a female donor with multiple sclerosis, enrolled in a pregnancy study. The chain couples TRBV6-1 to TRBJ1-2; TRBD1 matches 7 bases in the middle. The DNA is as follows: TGTGCCAGCAGGTCCGGACAGGCCTGGGGCTACACCTTC. It translates as CASRSGQAWGYTF.